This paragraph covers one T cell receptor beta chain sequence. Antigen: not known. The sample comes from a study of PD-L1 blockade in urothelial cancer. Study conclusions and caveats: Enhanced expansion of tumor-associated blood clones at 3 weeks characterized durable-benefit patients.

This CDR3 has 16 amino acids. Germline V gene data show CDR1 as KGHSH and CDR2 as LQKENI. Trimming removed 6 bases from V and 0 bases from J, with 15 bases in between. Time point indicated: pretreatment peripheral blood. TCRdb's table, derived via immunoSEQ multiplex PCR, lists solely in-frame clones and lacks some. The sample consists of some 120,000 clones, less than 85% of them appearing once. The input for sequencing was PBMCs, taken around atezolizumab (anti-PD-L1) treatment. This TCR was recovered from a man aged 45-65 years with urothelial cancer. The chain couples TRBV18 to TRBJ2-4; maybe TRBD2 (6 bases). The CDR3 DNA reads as TGTGCCAGCTCGCGCGGCGGGGAACTAGCCAAAAACATTCAGTACTTC. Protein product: CASSRGGELAKNIQYF.